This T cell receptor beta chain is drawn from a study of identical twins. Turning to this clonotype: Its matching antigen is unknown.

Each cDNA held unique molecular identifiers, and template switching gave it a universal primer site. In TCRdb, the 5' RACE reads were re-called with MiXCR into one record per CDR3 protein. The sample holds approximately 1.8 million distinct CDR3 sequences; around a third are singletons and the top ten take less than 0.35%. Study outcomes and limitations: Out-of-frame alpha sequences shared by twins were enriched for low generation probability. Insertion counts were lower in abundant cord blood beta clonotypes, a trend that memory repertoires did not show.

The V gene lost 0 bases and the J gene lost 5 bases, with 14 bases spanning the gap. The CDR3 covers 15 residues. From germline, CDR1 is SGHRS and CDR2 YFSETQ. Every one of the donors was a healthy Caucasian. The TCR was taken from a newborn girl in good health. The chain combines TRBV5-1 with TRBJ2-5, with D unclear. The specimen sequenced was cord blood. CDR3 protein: CASSLGLDLGETQYF. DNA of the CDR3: TGCGCCAGCAGCTTGGGGCTAGATTTGGGGGAGACCCAGTACTTC.